Included here is one T cell receptor (beta chain) sequence, with context. The junction had 14 bases not matched to a gene; V was cut back by 3 bases and J by 6 bases. The CDR3 runs to 17 residues. The germline CDR1 and CDR2 sequences are SGHVS and FQNEAQ. Those who donated were healthy HIV-negative adults, with no recent acute infections or vaccinations reported. The entry originates in a study of shared clonotypes between healthy human individuals. The method was immunoSEQ multiplex PCR; TCRdb's version includes in-frame clones alone and lacks a portion of them. The data show about 960,000 clones, less than 85% seen once.

The sequenced sample was memory CD4+ T cells sorted from blood. Subset described: CD45RA-negative fraction. The gene calls are TRBV7-8 and TRBJ2-3; 8 bases are a match to TRBD2. The TCR was taken from a young man in good health. CDR3 sequence: CASSFFGRAPKMDTQYF. Here the CDR3 DNA reads TGTGCCAGCAGCTTTTTCGGGAGGGCCCCCAAAATGGATACGCAGTATTTT.